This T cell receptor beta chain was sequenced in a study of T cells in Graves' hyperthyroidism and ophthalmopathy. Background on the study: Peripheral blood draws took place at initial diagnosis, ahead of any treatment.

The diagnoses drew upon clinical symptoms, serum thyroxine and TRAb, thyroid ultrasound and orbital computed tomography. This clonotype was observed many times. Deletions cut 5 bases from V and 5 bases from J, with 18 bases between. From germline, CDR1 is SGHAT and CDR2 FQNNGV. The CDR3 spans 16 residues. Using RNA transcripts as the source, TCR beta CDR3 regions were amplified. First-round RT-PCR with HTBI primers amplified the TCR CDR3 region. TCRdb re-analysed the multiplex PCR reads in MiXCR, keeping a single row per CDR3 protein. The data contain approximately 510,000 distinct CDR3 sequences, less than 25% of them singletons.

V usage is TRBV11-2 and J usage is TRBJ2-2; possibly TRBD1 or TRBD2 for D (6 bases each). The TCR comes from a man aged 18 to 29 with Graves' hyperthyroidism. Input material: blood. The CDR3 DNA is TGTGCCAGCAGCACAGGCCGGGGGCTCGGAACCGGGGAGCTGTTTTTT. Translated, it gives CASSTGRGLGTGELFF.